This T cell receptor (beta chain) emerged from a study of CD8 T cells in ankylosing spondylitis. Points from the study as a whole: There was a TCR beta motif, made of fewer than 10 highly homologous variants, that appeared characteristic of ankylosing spondylitis blood.

The V end lost 2 bases, the J end lost 0 bases, and 10 bases lay between the germline ends. CDR1 and CDR2 from the germline V gene are SGHRS and YFSETQ. This CDR3 comprises 15 residues. This clonotype was seen a handful of times. Its antigen remains unknown. TCRdb reanalysed the 5' RACE reads using MiXCR and keeps one entry per CDR3 protein. The sample holds around 450,000 distinct CDR3 sequences, more than 25% seen once. V is TRBV5-1 and J is TRBJ2-3; D perhaps matches TRBD2 (5 bases). Material: blood, either unsorted or a sorted T cell fraction (not recorded which). The receptor comes from a male donor with ankylosing spondylitis. This CDR3 reads CASSLVDYSTDTQYF. As DNA, the CDR3 is TGCGCCAGCAGCTTAGTAGACTATAGCACAGATACGCAGTATTTT.